This TCR beta chain was profiled in a study of CD4 and CD8 cells across lung adenocarcinoma regions. About this clonotype itself: One end of the junction does not line up with germline, which may come from a read error.

The patients had localized lung adenocarcinoma, a non-small cell subtype. Each CDR3 protein is one row after TCRdb ran MiXCR on the PCR reads. The data show about 25,000 distinct CDR3 sequences, 40% to 65% seen once. Germline assignment: CDR1 MNHEY and CDR2 SMNVEV (reference sequence). The CDR3 length is 17 residues. The source material was CD4+ T cells from the center of a lung tumor. The gene calls are TRBV27 and TRBJ2-3; D gene uncertain. This sequence originates from a male donor with lung adenocarcinoma. The CD4 and CD8 labels of this study may be unreliable. The CDR3 DNA reads TGTGCCAGCAGTCCGGGCCGAGTAGCTCCTGGGCAAGATACGCAGTATTTC. This sequence encodes CASSPGRVAPGQDTQYF.